Listed below are T cell receptor beta chains from one sample, sequenced in a study of early T cells in non-severe SARS-CoV-2 infection. MiXCR was run by TCRdb on the 5' RACE reads, yielding one entry per CDR3 protein. Here the sample spans around 45,000 distinct CDR3 sequences, under 9.5% being singletons. Sequencing was carried out using whole blood. These receptors were taken from an adult who was a healthcare worker with PCR-confirmed SARS-CoV-2 infection or an uninfected control (not recorded which). Each CDR3 is given with its conserved first and last residue. The order of the fields is J gene, D gene, CDR3 length, V gene, CDR3 protein. A D gene is named only where the DNA matches it firmly.

>TRBJ2-3|.|14|TRBV12-3/TRBV12-4
CASSSSSQGNTQYF
>TRBJ2-3|TRBD2|14|TRBV20-1
CSARVTSGGDTQYF
>TRBJ1-2|TRBD1|12|TRBV29-1
CSVAGTGTGYTF
>TRBJ2-2|TRBD2|17|TRBV4-1
CASSPRTSGMGTGELFF
>TRBJ2-3|TRBD2|14|TRBV10-2
CASKGLAVTDTQYF
>TRBJ1-2|.|16|TRBV4-3
CASSQDIRVGNYGYTF
>TRBJ2-1|TRBD1|15|TRBV7-9
CASSFLTGFDNEQFF
>TRBJ1-1|.|17|TRBV30
CAWSVGPFSGSNTEAFF
>TRBJ2-3|TRBD1|18|TRBV7-9
CASSFFPRTGLGTDTQYF
>TRBJ2-3|TRBD1|17|TRBV19
CASRPLTGTGGTDTQYF